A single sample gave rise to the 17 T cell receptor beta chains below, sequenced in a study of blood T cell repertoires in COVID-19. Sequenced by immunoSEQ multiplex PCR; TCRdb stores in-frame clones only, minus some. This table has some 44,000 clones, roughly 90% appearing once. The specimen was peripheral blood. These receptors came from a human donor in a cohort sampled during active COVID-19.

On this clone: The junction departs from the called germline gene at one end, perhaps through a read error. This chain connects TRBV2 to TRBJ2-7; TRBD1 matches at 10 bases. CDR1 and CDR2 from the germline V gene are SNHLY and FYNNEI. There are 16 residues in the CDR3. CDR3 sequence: CASREDRGRGDYEQYF. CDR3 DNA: TGTGCCAGCAGGGAAGACAGGGGGCGAGGGGACTACGAGCAGTACTTC.

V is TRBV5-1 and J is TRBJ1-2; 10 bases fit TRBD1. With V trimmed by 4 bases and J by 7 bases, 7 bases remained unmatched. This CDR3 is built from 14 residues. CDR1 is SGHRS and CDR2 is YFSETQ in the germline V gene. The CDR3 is CASSETGGKLGYTF. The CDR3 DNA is TGCGCCAGCAGCGAGACAGGGGGCAAACTTGGCTACACCTTC.

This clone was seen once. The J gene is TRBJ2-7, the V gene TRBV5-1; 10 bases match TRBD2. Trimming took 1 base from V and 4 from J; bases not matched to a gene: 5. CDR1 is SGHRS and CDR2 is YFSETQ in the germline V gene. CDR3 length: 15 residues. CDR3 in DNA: TGCGCCAGCAGCTTGCGGCTAGCGGGAGTATACGAGCAGTACTTC. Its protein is CASSLRLAGVYEQYF.

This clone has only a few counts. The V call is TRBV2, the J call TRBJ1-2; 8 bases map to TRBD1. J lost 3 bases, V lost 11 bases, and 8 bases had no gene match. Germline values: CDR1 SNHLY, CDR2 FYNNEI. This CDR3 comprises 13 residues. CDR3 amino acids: CAGGTGLDYGYTF. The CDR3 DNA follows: TGTGCCGGAGGGACAGGTCTGGACTATGGCTACACCTTC.

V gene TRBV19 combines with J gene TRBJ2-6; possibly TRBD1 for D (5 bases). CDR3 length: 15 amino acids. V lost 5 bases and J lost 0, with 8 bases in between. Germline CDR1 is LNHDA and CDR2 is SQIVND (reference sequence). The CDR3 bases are TGTGCCAGTAGTCTGACAGTCTCTGGGGCCAACGTCCTGACTTTC. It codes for CASSLTVSGANVLTF.

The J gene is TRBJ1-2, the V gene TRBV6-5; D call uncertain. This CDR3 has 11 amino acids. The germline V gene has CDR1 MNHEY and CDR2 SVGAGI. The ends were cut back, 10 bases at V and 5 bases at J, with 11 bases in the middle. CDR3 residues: CATSNNYGYTF. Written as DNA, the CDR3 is TGTGCCACCTCAAACAATTATGGCTACACCTTC.

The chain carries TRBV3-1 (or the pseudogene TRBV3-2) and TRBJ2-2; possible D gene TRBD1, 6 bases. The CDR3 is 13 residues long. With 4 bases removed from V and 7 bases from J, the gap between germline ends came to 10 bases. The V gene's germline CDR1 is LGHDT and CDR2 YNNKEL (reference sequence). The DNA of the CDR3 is TGTGCCAGCAGCCCCTACAGGGTCGGGGAGCTGTTTTTT. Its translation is CASSPYRVGELFF.

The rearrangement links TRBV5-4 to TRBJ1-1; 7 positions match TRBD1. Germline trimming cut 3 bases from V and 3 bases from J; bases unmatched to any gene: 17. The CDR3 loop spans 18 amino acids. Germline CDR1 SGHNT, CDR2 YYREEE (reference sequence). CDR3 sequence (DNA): TGTGCCAGCAGCTGGGACAGCTACCCTCGACAAACTGACACTGAAGCTTTCTTT. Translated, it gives CASSWDSYPRQTDTEAFF.

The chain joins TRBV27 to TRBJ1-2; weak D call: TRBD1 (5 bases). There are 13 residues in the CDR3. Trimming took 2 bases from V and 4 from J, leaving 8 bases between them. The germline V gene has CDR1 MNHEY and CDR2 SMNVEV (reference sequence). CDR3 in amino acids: CASSLRGTYGYTF. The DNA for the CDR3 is TGTGCCAGCAGTTTAAGGGGTACCTATGGCTACACCTTC.

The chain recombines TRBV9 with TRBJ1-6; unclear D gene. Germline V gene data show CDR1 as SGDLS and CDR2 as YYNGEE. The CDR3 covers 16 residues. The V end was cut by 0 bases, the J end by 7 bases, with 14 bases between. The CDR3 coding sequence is TGTGCCAGCAGCGTAGACTCCTCAACTAGGAATTCACCCCTCCACTTT. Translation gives CASSVDSSTRNSPLHF.

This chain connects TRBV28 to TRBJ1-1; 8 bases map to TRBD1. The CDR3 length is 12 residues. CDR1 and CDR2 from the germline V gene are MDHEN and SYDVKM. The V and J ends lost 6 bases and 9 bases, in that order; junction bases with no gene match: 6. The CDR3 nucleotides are TGTGCCAGCAGCCGGACAGGGTACCAAGCTTTCTTT. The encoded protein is CASSRTGYQAFF.

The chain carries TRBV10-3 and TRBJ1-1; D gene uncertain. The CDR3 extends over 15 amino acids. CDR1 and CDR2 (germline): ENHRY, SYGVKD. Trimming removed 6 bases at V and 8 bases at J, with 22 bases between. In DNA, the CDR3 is TGTGCCATCAGCACGGGATCCGGCCAGATGATGGAAGCTTTCTTT. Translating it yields CAISTGSGQMMEAFF.

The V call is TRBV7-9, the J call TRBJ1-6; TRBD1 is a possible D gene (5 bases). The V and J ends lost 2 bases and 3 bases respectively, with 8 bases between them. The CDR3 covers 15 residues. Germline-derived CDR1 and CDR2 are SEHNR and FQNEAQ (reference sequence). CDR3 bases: TGTGCCAGCAGCTTATCCCAGGGCTATAATTCACCCCTCCACTTT. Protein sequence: CASSLSQGYNSPLHF.

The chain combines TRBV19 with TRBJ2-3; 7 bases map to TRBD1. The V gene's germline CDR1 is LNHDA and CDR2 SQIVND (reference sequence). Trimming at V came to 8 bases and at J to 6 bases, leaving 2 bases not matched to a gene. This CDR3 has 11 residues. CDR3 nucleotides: TGTGCCAGTCAGGGGGTGGATACGCAGTATTTT. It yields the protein CASQGVDTQYF.

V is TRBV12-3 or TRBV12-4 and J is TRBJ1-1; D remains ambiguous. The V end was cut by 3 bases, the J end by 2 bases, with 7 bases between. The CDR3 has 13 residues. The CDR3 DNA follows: TGTGCCAGCAGTTTGTCGAGAAACACTGAAGCTTTCTTT. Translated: CASSLSRNTEAFF.

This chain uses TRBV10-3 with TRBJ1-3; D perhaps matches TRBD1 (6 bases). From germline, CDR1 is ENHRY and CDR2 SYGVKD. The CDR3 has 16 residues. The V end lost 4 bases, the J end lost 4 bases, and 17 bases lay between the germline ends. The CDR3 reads CAISGSQGRVGNTIYF. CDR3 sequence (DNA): TGTGCCATCAGTGGATCACAGGGCAGGGTAGGAAACACCATATATTTT.

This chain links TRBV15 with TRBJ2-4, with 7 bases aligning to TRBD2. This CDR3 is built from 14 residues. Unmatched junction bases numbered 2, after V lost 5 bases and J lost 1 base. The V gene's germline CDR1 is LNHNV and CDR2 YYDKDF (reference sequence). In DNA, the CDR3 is TGTGCCACCAGCGGGGGGGTGGCCAAAAACATTCAGTACTTC. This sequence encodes CATSGGVAKNIQYF.